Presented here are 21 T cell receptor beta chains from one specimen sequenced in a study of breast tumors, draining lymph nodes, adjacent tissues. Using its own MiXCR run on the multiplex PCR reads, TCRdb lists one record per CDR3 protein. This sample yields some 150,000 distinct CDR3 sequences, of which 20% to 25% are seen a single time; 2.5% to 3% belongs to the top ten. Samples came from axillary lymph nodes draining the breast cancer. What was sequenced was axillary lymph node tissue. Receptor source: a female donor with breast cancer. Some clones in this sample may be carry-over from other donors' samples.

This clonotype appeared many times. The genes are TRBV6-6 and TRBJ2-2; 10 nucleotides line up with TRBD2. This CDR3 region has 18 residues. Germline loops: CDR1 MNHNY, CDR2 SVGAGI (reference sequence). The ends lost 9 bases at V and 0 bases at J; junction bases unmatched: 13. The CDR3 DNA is TGTGCCAGTCGTGGCGTCGGGACTAGCGAGACGAACACCGGGGAGCTGTTTTTT. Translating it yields CASRGVGTSETNTGELFF.

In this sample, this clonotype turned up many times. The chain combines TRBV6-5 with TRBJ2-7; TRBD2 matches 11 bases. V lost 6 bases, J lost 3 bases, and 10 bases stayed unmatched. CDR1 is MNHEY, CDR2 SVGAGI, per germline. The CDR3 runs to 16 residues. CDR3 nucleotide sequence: TGTGCCAGCAGCCCCGGGGCTAGCGGGAGGTACTACGAGCAGTACTTC. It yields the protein CASSPGASGRYYEQYF.

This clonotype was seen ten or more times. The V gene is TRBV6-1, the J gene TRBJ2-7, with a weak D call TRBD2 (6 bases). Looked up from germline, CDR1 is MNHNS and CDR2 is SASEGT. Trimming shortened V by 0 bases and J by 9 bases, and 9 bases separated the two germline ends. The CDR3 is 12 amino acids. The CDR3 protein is CASSEAGEVQYF. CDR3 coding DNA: TGTGCCAGCAGTGAAGCTGGGGAGGTGCAGTACTTC.

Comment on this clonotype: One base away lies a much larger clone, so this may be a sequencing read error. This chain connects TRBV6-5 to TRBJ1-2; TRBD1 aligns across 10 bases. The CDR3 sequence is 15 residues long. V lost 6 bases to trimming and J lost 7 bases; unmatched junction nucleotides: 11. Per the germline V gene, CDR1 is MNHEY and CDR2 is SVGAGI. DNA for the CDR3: TGTGCCAGCAGCTATGCCGGGACAGGGGTTTCTGGCTACACCTTC. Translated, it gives CASSYAGTGVSGYTF.

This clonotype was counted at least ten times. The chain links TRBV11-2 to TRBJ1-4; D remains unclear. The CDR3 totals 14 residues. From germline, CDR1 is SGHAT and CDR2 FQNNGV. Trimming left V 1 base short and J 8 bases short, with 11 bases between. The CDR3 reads CASSLAGEGEKLFF. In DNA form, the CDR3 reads TGTGCCAGCAGCTTAGCAGGCGAGGGAGAAAAACTGTTTTTT.

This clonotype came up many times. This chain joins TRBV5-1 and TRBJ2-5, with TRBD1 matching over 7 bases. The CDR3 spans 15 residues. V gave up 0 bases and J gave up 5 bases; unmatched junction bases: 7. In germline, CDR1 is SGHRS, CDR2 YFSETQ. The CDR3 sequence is CASSLEIGTAETQYF. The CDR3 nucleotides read TGCGCCAGCAGCTTGGAGATCGGGACAGCTGAGACCCAGTACTTC.

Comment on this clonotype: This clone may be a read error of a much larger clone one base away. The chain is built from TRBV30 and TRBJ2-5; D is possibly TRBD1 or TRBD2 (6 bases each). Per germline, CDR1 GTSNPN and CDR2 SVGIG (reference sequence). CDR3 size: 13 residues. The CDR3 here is CAWSGGAQETRYF. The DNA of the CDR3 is TGTGCCTGGAGTGGGGGGGCGCAAGAGACCCGGTACTTC.

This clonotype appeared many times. Here the CDR3 DNA reads TGTGCCATCAGAACTAGCGGCCTCTACTACGAGCAGTACTTC. Protein: CAIRTSGLYYEQYF. The V and J genes are TRBV10-3 and TRBJ2-7, with 8 bases that match TRBD2. The CDR3 spans 14 residues. The V segment lost 6 bases and the J segment 3 bases; nucleotides outside the gene matches: 7. CDR1 and CDR2 from the germline V gene are ENHRY and SYGVKD.

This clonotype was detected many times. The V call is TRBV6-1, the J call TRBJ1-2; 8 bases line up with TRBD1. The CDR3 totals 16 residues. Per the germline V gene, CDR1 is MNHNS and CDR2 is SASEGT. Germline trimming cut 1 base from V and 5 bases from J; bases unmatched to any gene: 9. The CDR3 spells CASSEVHGQGGYGYTF. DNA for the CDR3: TGTGCCAGCAGTGAAGTCCACGGACAGGGTGGGTATGGCTACACCTTC.

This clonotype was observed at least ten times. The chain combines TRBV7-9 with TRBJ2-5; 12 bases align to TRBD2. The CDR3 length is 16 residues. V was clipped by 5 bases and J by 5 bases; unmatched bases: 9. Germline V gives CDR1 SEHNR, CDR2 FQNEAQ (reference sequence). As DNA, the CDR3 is TGTGCCAGCAGCCCAGAGGGACTAGCGGGTCGGGAGACCCAGTACTTC. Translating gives CASSPEGLAGRETQYF. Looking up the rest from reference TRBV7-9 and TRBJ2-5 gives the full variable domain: DTGVSQNPRHKITKRGQNVTFRCDPISEHNRLYWYRQTLGQGPEFLTYFQNEAQLEKSRLLSDRFSAERPKGSFSTLEIQRTEQGDSAMYLCASSPEGLAGRETQYFGPGTRLLVL.

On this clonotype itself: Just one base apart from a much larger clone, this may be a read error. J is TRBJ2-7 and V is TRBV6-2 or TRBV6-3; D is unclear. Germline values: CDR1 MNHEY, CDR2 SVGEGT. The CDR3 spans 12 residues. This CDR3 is CASSKSVYEQCF. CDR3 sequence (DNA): TGTGCCAGCAGCAAAAGTGTCTACGAGCAGTGCTTC.

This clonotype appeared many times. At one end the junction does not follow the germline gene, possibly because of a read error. DNA for the CDR3: TGTGCCTGCAGCAGGGACCGACAAGAGACCCAGTACTTC. Translation: CACSRDRQETQYF. V usage is TRBV6-2 or TRBV6-3 and J usage is TRBJ2-5, with D perhaps given as TRBD1 or TRBD2 (5 bases each). This CDR3 comprises 13 residues. The germline gives CDR1 MNHEY, CDR2 SVGEGT.

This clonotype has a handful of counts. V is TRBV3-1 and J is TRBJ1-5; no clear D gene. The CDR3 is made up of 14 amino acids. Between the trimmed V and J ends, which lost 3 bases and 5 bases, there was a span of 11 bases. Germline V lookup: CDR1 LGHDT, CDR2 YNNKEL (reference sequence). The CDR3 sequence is CASSQWGIDQPQHF. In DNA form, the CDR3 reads TGTGCCAGCAGCCAGTGGGGAATTGATCAGCCCCAGCATTTT.

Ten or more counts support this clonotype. CDR3 coding DNA: TGTGCCAGTAGAGCAGGAGCCTACACCGGGGAGCTGTTTTTT. The encoded protein is CASRAGAYTGELFF. The rearrangement joins TRBV19 to TRBJ2-2, with D unclear. The V end lost 6 bases, the J end lost 3 bases, and 11 bases lay between the germline ends. Germline loops: CDR1 LNHDA, CDR2 SQIVND (reference sequence). The CDR3 sequence is 14 residues long.

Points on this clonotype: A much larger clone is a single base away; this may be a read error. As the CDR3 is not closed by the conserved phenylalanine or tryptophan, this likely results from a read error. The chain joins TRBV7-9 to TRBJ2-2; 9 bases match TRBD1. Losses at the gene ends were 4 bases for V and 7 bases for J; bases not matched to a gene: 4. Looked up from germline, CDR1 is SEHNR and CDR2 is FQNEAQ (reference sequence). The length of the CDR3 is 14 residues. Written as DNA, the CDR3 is TGTGCCAGCAGCTGGACAGGGGTTGGCGGGGAGCTGTTTGTT. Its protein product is CASSWTGVGGELFV.

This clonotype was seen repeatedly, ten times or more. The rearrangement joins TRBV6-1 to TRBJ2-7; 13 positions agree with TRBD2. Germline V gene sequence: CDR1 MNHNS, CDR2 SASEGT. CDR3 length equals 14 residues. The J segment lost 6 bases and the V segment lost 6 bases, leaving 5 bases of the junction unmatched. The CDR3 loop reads CASSGLAGVSEQYF. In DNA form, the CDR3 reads TGTGCCAGCAGCGGACTAGCGGGAGTGTCCGAGCAGTACTTC.

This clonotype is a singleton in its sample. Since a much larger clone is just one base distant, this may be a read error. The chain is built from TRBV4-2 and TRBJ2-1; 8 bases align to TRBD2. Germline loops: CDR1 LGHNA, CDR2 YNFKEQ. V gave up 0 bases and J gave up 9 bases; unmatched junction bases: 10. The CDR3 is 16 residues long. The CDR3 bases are TGTGCCAGCAGCCAAGATCCCAGCGGGAGAGGGAGTGAGCAGTTCTTC. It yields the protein CASSQDPSGRGSEQFF.

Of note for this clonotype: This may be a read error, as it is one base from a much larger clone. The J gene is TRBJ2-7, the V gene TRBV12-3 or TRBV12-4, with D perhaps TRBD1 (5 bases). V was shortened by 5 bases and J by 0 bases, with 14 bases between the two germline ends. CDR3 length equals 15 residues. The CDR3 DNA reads TGTGCCAGCAGTAGGGGCCCGCGAAGCTCCTACGAGCAGTACTTC. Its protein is CASSRGPRSSYEQYF.

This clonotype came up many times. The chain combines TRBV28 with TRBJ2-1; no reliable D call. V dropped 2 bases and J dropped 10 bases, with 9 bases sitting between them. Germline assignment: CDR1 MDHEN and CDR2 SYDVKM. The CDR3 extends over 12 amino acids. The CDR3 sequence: CASSLRQSEQFF. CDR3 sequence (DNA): TGTGCCAGCAGTTTAAGGCAATCGGAGCAGTTCTTC. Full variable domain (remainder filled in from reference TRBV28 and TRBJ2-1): DVKVTQSSRYLVKRTGEKVFLECVQDMDHENMFWYRQDPGLGLRLIYFSYDVKMKEKGDIPEGYSVSREKKERFSLILESASTNQTSMYLCASSLRQSEQFFGPGTRLTVL.

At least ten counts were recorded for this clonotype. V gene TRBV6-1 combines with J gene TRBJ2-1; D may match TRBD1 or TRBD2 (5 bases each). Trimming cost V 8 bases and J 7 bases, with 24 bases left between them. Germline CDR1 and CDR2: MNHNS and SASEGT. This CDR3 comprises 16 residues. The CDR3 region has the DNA TGTGCCAGCCTCCCGGCGGTCGCGCGGGCAGGGAATGAGCAGTTCTTC. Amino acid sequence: CASLPAVARAGNEQFF.

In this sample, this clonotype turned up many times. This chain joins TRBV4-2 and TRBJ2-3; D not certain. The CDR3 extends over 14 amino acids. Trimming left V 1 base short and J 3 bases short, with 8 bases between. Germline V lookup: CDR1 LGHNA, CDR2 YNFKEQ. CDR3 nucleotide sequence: TGTGCCAGCAGCCAAGTAAGGGCGACAGATACGCAGTATTTT. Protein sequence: CASSQVRATDTQYF.